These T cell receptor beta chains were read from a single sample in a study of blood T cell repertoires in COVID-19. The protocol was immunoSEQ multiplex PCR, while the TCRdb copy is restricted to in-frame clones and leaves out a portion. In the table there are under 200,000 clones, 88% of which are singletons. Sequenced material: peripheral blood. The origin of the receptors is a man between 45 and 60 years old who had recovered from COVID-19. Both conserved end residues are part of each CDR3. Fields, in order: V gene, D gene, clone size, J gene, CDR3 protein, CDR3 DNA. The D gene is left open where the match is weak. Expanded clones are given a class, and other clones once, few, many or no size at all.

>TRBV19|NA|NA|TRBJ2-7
CASSPRGGRRYEQYF
TGTGCCAGTAGTCCTCGCGGAGGGCGCAGATACGAGCAGTACTTC
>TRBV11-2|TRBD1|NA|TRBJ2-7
CASSLSGTGTYYEQYF
TGTGCCAGCAGCTTATCCGGGACAGGGACATACTACGAGCAGTACTTC
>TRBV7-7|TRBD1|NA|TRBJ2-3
CASSLAGTGGDTQYF
TGTGCCAGCAGCTTAGCCGGGACAGGAGGGGATACGCAGTATTTT
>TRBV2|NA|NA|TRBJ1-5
CASSVREVIGNQPQHF
TGTGCCAGCAGTGTAAGGGAGGTCATTGGCAATCAGCCCCAGCATTTT
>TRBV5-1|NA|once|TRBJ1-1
CASSLINTEAFF
TGCGCCAGCAGCTTAATAAACACTGAAGCTTTCTTT
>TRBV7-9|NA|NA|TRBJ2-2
CASSPTLAGGTGELFF
TGTGCCAGCAGCCCAACTTTAGCAGGGGGGACCGGGGAGCTGTTTTTT
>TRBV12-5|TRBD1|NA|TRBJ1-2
CASGRQGINYGYTF
TGTGCTAGTGGTCGACAGGGGATTAACTATGGCTACACCTTC
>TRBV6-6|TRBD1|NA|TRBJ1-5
CASRGQGIGQPQHF
TGTGCCAGCAGGGGACAGGGGATTGGACAGCCCCAGCATTTT
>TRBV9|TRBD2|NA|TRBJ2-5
CASSAGGAGETQYF
TGTGCCAGCAGCGCGGGGGGGGCCGGAGAGACCCAGTACTTC
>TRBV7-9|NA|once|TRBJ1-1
CASSPTSGRGNGAFF
TGTGCCAGCAGCCCCACTTCGGGGAGGGGAAATGGTGCTTTCTTT
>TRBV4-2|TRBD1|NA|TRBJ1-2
CASSQAFGQGARGYTF
TGTGCCAGCAGCCAAGCTTTCGGACAGGGGGCGAGGGGCTACACCTTC
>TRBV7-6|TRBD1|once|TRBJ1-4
CASSVRSRQGVPATNEKLFF
TGTGCCAGCAGCGTAAGAAGTAGACAGGGGGTCCCCGCAACTAATGAAAAACTGTTTTTT
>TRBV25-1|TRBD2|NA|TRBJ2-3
CASSEWGGDTQYF
TGTGCCAGCAGTGAATGGGGGGGGGATACGCAGTATTTT
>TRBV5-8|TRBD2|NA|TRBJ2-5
CASSLSTAGGQKTQYF
TGTGCCAGCAGCTTGTCCACAGCGGGGGGGCAGAAGACCCAGTACTTC
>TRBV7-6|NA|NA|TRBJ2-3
CASSLDRGPSRTQYF
TGTGCCAGCAGCCTGGACAGAGGCCCTAGTCGGACGCAGTATTTT
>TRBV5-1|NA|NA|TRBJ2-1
CASSLAAGAYNEQFF
TGCGCCAGCAGCTTGGCAGCAGGGGCTTACAATGAGCAGTTCTTC
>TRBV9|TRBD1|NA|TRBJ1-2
CASSPGQGGYGYTF
TGTGCCAGCAGCCCCGGACAGGGAGGATATGGCTACACCTTC
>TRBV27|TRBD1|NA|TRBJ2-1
CASSLQGVYNEQFF
TGTGCCAGCAGCCTACAGGGGGTCTACAATGAGCAATTCTTC
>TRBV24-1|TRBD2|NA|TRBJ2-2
CATSDPGRHNTGELFF
TGTGCCACCAGTGACCCCGGGAGGCACAACACCGGGGAGCTGTTTTTT
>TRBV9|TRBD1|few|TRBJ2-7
CASTTGTGAYEQYF
TGTGCCAGCACCACCGGGACAGGGGCCTACGAGCAGTACTTC
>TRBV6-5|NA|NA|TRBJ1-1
CASRGTSITEAFF
TGTGCCAGCAGAGGGACATCCATCACTGAAGCTTTCTTT
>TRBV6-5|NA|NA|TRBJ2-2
CASSYSSTNTGELFF
TGTGCCAGCAGTTACTCGAGCACGAACACCGGGGAGCTGTTTTTT
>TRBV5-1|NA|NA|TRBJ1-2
CASSLTTTANYGYTF
TGCGCCAGCAGCCTTACGACGACAGCTAACTATGGCTACACCTTC
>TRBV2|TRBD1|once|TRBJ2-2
CASSRDRRNTGELFF
TGTGCCAGCAGTCGGGACAGGCGGAACACCGGGGAGCTGTTTTTT
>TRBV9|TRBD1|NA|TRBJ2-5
CASSRGGQPQETQYF
TGTGCCAGCAGCCGAGGGGGACAGCCGCAAGAGACCCAGTACTTC
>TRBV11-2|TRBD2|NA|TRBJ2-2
CASSQRGGRTGELFF
TGTGCCAGCAGCCAGCGGGGGGGCAGGACCGGGGAGCTGTTTTTT
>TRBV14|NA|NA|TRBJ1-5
CASSQDLRTAHYSNQPQHF
TGTGCCAGCAGCCAAGATCTTAGGACAGCACACTATAGCAATCAGCCCCAGCATTTT
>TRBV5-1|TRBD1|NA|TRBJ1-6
CASSLVGQLTANSPLHF
TGCGCCAGCAGCTTGGTGGGACAGCTAACGGCAAATTCACCCCTCCACTTT
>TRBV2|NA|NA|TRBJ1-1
CASSDRGGEAFF
TGTGCCAGCAGTGATAGGGGGGGCGAAGCTTTCTTT
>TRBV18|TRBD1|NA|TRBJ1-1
CASSRDRGFMNTEAFF
TGTGCCAGCTCACGCGACAGGGGATTTATGAACACTGAAGCTTTCTTT
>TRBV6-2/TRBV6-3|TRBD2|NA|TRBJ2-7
CASSPGRNYEQYF
TGTGCCAGCAGTCCCGGGAGGAACTACGAGCAGTACTTC
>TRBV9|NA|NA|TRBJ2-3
CASSGRSDTQYF
TGTGCCAGCAGCGGGAGATCGGATACGCAGTATTTT
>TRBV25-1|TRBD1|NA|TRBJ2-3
CASSLTGITDTQYF
TGTGCCAGCAGTTTGACAGGGATCACAGATACGCAGTATTTT
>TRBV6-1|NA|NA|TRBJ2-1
CASSELQILAEQFF
TGTGCCAGCAGTGAGCTCCAAATACTAGCTGAGCAGTTCTTC
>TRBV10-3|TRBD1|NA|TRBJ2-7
CAISEWGTGTNEQYF
TGTGCCATCAGTGAGTGGGGGACAGGGACCAACGAGCAGTACTTC
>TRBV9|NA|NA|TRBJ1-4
CASSVGGGATNEKLFF
TGTGCCAGCAGCGTAGGCGGTGGGGCCACTAATGAAAAACTGTTTTTT
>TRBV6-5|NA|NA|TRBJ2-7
CASRARTTGYEQYF
TGTGCCAGCAGGGCCCGGACTACCGGTTACGAGCAGTACTTC
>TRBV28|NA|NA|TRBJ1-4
CASSQLNEKLFF
TGTGCCAGCAGTCAACTCAATGAAAAACTGTTTTTT
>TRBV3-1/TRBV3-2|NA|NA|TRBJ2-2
CASSQALAINTGELFF
TGTGCCAGCAGCCAAGCCCTAGCGATAAACACCGGGGAGCTGTTTTTT
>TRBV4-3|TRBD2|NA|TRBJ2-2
CASSPPGGAPDGELFF
TGCGCCAGCAGTCCCCCCGGGGGGGCCCCGGACGGGGAGCTGTTTTTT
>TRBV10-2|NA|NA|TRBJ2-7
CASSESKRTAVSSWYF
TGCGCCAGCAGTGAGTCGAAAAGGACAGCCGTTTCAAGTTGGTACTTC
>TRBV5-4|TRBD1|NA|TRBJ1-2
CASSLDRGGSNYGYTF
TGTGCCAGCAGCTTGGACAGGGGTGGGTCTAACTATGGCTACACCTTC